This is a list of T cell receptor beta chains from one sample in a study of glioma-infiltrating T cells after dendritic cell vaccination. Sequencing used immunoSEQ multiplex PCR; TCRdb keeps in-frame clones, though not all of them. The table includes more than 95,000 clones, 90% detected once. Material: blood, obtained after dendritic cell vaccination. Every receptor here comes from a human donor with glioblastoma. Both conserved end residues are part of each CDR3. The order of the fields is V gene, J gene, clone size, D gene, CDR3 DNA, CDR3 protein. D genes are given only for firm matches. Not every row has a clone size; where given, it reads once, few, many or a size class.

>TRBV2|TRBJ2-3|NA|TRBD1
TGTGCCAGCAGTATGACAGGGGGGAAGACAGATACGCAGTATTTT
CASSMTGGKTDTQYF
>TRBV29-1|TRBJ1-1|once|NA
TGCAGCGTTGGAGCAGGGTGGGCTGAAGCTTTCTTT
CSVGAGWAEAFF
>TRBV11-3|TRBJ2-3|NA|NA
TGTGCCAGCAGTTCCGGGTCCTTCACAGATACGCAGTATTTT
CASSSGSFTDTQYF
>TRBV9|TRBJ1-1|NA|NA
TGTGCCAGCAGCTCGACACAGGCAGAAGCTTTCTTT
CASSSTQAEAFF
>TRBV2|TRBJ2-5|NA|NA
TGTGCCAGCAGTTTCTGGAGACCTCAAGAGACCCAGTACTTC
CASSFWRPQETQYF
>TRBV11-1|TRBJ2-5|NA|NA
TGTGCCAGCAGCTTTGGACTGGCAGACCAAGAGACCCAGTACTTC
CASSFGLADQETQYF
>TRBV4-1|TRBJ1-5|NA|TRBD1
TGCGCCAGCAGCCACCCCCACGGGACAGGGGAGGTTCAGCCCCAGCATTTT
CASSHPHGTGEVQPQHF
>TRBV7-9|TRBJ2-1|NA|NA
TGTGCCAGCAGTCCCCTCTTTGCGGGGTTAGGTGAGCAGTTCTTC
CASSPLFAGLGEQFF
>TRBV11-3|TRBJ2-2|once|NA
TGTGCCAGCAGCTCCCTCCTCGGGGAGCTGTTTTTT
CASSSLLGELFF
>TRBV27|TRBJ1-2|NA|NA
TGTGCCAGCAGTTTAGGGCCAGCGGGAAATTATGGCTACACCTTC
CASSLGPAGNYGYTF
>TRBV5-1|TRBJ2-7|NA|NA
TGCGCCAGCAGCTTGGGAGGCTTAAGCTACGAGCAGTACTTC
CASSLGGLSYEQYF
>TRBV5-1|TRBJ2-7|NA|TRBD1
TGCGCCAGCAGCCCGGACGGGACAGGGTCCGAGCAGTACTTC
CASSPDGTGSEQYF
>TRBV21-1|TRBJ1-2|NA|NA
TGTGCCAGCAGTCGACAGGGAGTCGATGGCTACACCTTC
CASSRQGVDGYTF
>TRBV19|TRBJ1-5|NA|NA
TGTGCCAGTAGTACTACAGGGCTAGGAACTTTTCAGCCCCAGCATTTT
CASSTTGLGTFQPQHF
>TRBV5-1|TRBJ2-1|few|NA
TGCGCCAGCAGCTTGGAGGAGAACAATGAGCAGTTCTTC
CASSLEENNEQFF
>TRBV9|TRBJ1-2|NA|TRBD1
TGTGCCAGCAGCGACAACAGGGGTCCCTATGGCTACACCTTC
CASSDNRGPYGYTF
>TRBV10-2|TRBJ2-5|NA|TRBD2
TGCGCCAGCAGTGAGGGAAGCGGGAGGTATCAAGAGACCCAGTACTTC
CASSEGSGRYQETQYF
>TRBV7-7|TRBJ2-7|NA|NA
TGTGCTAGCAGCCGAGGACTCGATGGCGAGCAGTACTTC
CASSRGLDGEQYF
>TRBV2|TRBJ2-4|NA|TRBD2
TGTGCCAGCAGGGGGGGGACTAGCGGAAACATTCAGTACTTC
CASRGGTSGNIQYF
>TRBV19|TRBJ1-5|NA|TRBD1
TGTGCCAGTAGTATAGAGGGACAGGCAAACAATCAGCCCCAGCATTTT
CASSIEGQANNQPQHF
>TRBV15|TRBJ1-5|NA|NA
TGTGCCACCAGCAGCGCCCCGGGCAATCAGCCCCAGCATTTT
CATSSAPGNQPQHF
>TRBV7-8|TRBJ1-2|NA|NA
TGTGCCAGCAGCTCACTGATCAACTATGGCTACACCTTC
CASSSLINYGYTF
>TRBV2|TRBJ2-3|NA|NA
TGTGCCAGCAACACCTTCGGAGGGGTTACGCAGTATTTT
CASNTFGGVTQYF
>TRBV27|TRBJ2-3|few|TRBD2
TGTGCCAGCAAAAGAGCCGGGACTAGCGGTAGCACAGATACGCAGTATTTT
CASKRAGTSGSTDTQYF
>TRBV5-6|TRBJ1-6|NA|NA
TGTGCCAGCAGCTCCCTGGGCCAGATTTTCTATAATTCACCCCTCCACTTT
CASSSLGQIFYNSPLHF
>TRBV6-1|TRBJ2-3|few|TRBD1
TGTGCCAGCAGCGTTGACAGGGGTAGCACAGATACGCAGTATTTT
CASSVDRGSTDTQYF
>TRBV10-1|TRBJ2-1|NA|TRBD1
TGCGCCAGCAGCTGGACAGGGAGCTCCTACAATGAGCAGTTCTTC
CASSWTGSSYNEQFF
>TRBV9|TRBJ2-7|NA|TRBD2
TGTGCCAGCAGCGTAGCTCCCCTAGCGGGGTACGAGCAGTACTTC
CASSVAPLAGYEQYF
>TRBV5-6|TRBJ2-5|once|TRBD2
TGTGCCAGCAGCACTTTGCTGACTAGCGCAGAGACCCAGTACTTC
CASSTLLTSAETQYF
>TRBV19|TRBJ1-3|NA|TRBD1
TGTGCCAGTATACAGGGGGCACTTGGAAACACCATATATTTT
CASIQGALGNTIYF
>TRBV10-2|TRBJ2-7|once|TRBD1
TGCGCCAGCAGCGCCGGGACAGTAGTTTACGAGCAGTACTTC
CASSAGTVVYEQYF
>TRBV4-1|TRBJ2-1|NA|TRBD2
TGCGCCAGCAGTTTCGGACTAGCGGTCAACAATGAGCAGTTCTTC
CASSFGLAVNNEQFF
>TRBV15|TRBJ2-7|NA|TRBD2
TGTGCCACCAGCAGAGAGCCTAGCGGGGGTTTTGAGCAGTACTTC
CATSREPSGGFEQYF
>TRBV6-1|TRBJ1-2|NA|NA
TGTGCCAGCAGTGCCCGGGACAAAAATGGCTACACCTTC
CASSARDKNGYTF